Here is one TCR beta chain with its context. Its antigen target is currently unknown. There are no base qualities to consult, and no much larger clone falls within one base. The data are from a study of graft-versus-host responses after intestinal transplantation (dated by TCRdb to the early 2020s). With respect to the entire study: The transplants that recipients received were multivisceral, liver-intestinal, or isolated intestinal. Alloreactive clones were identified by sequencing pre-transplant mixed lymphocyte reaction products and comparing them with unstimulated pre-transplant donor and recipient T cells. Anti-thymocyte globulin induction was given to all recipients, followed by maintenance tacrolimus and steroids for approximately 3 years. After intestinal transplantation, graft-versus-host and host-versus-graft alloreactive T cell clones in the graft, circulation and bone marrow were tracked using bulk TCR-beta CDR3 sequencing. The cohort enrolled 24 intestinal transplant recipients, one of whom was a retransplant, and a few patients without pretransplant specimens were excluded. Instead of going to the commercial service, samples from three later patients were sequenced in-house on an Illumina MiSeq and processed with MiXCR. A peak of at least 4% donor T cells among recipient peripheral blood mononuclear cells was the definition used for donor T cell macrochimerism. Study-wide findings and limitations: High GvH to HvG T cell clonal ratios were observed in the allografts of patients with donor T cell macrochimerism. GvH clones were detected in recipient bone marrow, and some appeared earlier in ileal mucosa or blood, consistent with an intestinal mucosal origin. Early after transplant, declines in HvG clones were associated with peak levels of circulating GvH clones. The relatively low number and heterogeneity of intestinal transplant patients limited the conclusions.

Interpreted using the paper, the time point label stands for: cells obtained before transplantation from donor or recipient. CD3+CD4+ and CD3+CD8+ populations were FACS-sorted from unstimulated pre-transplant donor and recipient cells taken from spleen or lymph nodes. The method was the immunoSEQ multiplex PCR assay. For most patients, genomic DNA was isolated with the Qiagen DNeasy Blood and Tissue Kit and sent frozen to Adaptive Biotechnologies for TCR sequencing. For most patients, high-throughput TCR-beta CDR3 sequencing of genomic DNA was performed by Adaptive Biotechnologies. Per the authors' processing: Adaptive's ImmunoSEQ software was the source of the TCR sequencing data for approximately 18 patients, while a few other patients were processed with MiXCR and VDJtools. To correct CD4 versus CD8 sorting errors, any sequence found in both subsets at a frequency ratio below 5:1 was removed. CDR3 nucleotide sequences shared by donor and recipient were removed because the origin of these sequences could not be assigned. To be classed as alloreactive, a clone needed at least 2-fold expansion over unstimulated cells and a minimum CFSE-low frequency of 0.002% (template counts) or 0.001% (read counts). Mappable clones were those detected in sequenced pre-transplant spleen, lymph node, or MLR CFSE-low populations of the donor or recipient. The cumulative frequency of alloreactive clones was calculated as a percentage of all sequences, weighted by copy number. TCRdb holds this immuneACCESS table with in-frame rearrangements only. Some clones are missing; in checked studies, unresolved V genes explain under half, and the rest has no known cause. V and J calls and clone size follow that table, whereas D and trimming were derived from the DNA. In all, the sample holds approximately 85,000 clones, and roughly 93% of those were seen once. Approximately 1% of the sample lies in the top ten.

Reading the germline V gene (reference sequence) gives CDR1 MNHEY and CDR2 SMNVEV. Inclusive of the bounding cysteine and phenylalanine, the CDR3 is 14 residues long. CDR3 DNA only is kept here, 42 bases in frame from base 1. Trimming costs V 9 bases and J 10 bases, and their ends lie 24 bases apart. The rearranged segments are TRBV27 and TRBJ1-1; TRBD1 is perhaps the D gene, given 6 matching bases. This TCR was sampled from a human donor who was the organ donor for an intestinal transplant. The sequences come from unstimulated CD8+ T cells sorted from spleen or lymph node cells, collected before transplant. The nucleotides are TGTGCCAGTAAATCGCGAGTGAGGGGGGGAGCAGCTTTCTTT. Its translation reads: CASKSRVRGGAAFF.